This T cell receptor (beta chain) was sequenced in a study of cytomegalovirus exposure and HLA in healthy donors. Primers for the PCR totalled 60 Vbeta and 13 Jbeta. Generated by immunoSEQ multiplex PCR, the TCRdb table keeps only in-frame clones and is missing some. The sample shows 50,000 to 60,000 clones, approximately 70% of them seen only once. This clone occurred a few times. Germline loops: CDR1 SGHNT, CDR2 YYREEE (reference sequence). There are 13 residues in the CDR3. Trimming shortened V by 1 base and J by 8 bases, and 12 bases separated the two germline ends. This chain uses TRBV5-4 with TRBJ1-1; no clear D. This clonotype was sampled from a man between 18 and 35 years old in good health and CMV-seronegative. Input material: PBMCs. CDR3 residues: CASSLFALGEAFF. In DNA form, the CDR3 reads TGTGCCAGCAGCTTGTTTGCCTTGGGCGAAGCTTTCTTT.